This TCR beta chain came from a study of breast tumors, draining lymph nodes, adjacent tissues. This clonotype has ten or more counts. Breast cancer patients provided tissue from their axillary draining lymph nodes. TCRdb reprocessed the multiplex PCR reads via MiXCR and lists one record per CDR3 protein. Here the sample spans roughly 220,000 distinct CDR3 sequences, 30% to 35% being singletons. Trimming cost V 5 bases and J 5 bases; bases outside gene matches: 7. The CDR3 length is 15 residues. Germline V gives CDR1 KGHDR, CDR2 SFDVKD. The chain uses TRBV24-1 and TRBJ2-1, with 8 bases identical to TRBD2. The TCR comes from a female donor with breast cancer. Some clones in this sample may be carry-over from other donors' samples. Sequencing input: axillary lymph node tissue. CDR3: CATSGGGRQNNEQFF. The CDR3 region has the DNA TGTGCCACCAGTGGGGGCGGGAGGCAGAACAATGAGCAGTTCTTC.